Here is one T cell receptor beta chain with its context. This CDR3 region has 15 residues. V was trimmed by 0 bases and J by 5 bases, leaving 12 bases between them. Germline CDR1 reads SGHRS; CDR2 reads YFSETQ. The record originates from a study of blood T cell repertoires in COVID-19. The method was immunoSEQ multiplex PCR; TCRdb's version includes in-frame clones alone and lacks a portion of them. The data show around 56,000 clones, with 80% to 95% seen just once and 16% held by the top ten. Material: peripheral blood. The chain carries TRBV5-1 and TRBJ2-1; perhaps TRBD2 as D (6 bases). This clonotype originated in a man older than 75 with acute or convalescent COVID-19. The CDR3 reads CASSLAAGSNNEQFF. Here the CDR3 DNA reads TGCGCCAGCAGCTTGGCTGCGGGGTCTAACAATGAGCAGTTCTTC.